These 7 T cell receptor beta chains originate from one sample sequenced in a study of T cell responses to AZD1222 COVID-19 vaccine. Assay: immunoSEQ multiplex PCR; the TCRdb copy retains only in-frame clones and omits some. The sample gives 150,000 or so clones, about 90% of which show up once; about 5.3% is in the top ten. Source: peripheral blood, taken on day 0 of AZD1222 vaccination. The origin of the receptors is an adult in good health.

This clone was counted once. The gene calls are TRBV6-2 or TRBV6-3 and TRBJ2-7; 8 nucleotides line up with TRBD1. The CDR3 runs to 14 residues. Per the germline V gene, CDR1 is MNHEY and CDR2 is SVGEGT. Trimming removed 0 bases from V and 3 bases from J; junction bases left unmatched: 1. The CDR3 here is CASSYSGTGYEQYF. DNA of the CDR3: TGTGCCAGCAGTTACTCCGGGACAGGCTACGAGCAGTACTTC.

The chain uses TRBV9 and TRBJ2-1; D remains unclear. Looked up from germline, CDR1 is SGDLS and CDR2 is YYNGEE. The ends were cut back, 1 base at V and 4 bases at J, with 15 bases in the middle. The CDR3 has 16 amino acids. The CDR3 is CASSVTDALGYNEQFF. The CDR3 DNA is TGTGCCAGCAGCGTAACAGACGCCCTCGGTTACAATGAGCAGTTCTTC. Full variable domain (missing parts from reference TRBV9 and TRBJ2-1): DSGVTQTPKHLITATGQRVTLRCSPRSGDLSVYWYQQSLDQGLQFLIQYYNGEERAKGNILERFSAQQFPDLHSELNLSSLELGDSALYFCASSVTDALGYNEQFFGPGTRLTVL.

The chain combines TRBV19 with TRBJ2-5; no clear D gene. The CDR3 spans 15 residues. In germline, CDR1 is LNHDA, CDR2 SQIVND (reference sequence). Trimming left V 5 bases short and J 1 base short, with 14 bases between. For the CDR3, the DNA is TGTGCCAGTAGTCTCCGGGCCTCATTCCAAGAGACCCAGTACTTC. It encodes CASSLRASFQETQYF.

The chain uses TRBV18 and TRBJ1-4; D not certain. V was clipped by 6 bases and J by 7 bases, with 12 bases between them. The CDR3 totals 13 residues. Germline CDR1 KGHSH, CDR2 LQKENI. The CDR3 DNA is TGTGCCAGCTCGCAAGACCAGTTTGAAAAACTGTTTTTT. It translates to CASSQDQFEKLFF.

This chain links TRBV27 with TRBJ2-3; TRBD2 matches 7 bases. There are 13 residues in the CDR3. The V gene end was trimmed by 10 bases and the J gene end by 3 bases; junction bases not matched to a gene: 7. Germline loops: CDR1 MNHEY, CDR2 SMNVEV (reference sequence). In DNA form, the CDR3 reads TGTGCCACCCATATGGGAGGGACAGATACGCAGTATTTT. Its translation: CATHMGGTDTQYF.

This chain connects TRBV7-9 to TRBJ2-7, with TRBD1 as a possible D gene (6 bases). Trimming stripped 5 bases from V and 2 bases from J, with 7 bases between. Per the germline V gene, CDR1 is SEHNR and CDR2 is FQNEAQ (reference sequence). This CDR3 region has 12 residues. The CDR3 bases are TGTGCCAGCAGCCGGACAGCCTACGAGCAGTACTTC. Its translation: CASSRTAYEQYF. Complete variable domain (other parts from reference TRBV7-9 and TRBJ2-7): DTGVSQNPRHKITKRGQNVTFRCDPISEHNRLYWYRQTLGQGPEFLTYFQNEAQLEKSRLLSDRFSAERPKGSFSTLEIQRTEQGDSAMYLCASSRTAYEQYFGPGTRLTVT.

The chain has TRBV27 and TRBJ2-1, with TRBD2 matching over 8 bases. Per germline, CDR1 MNHEY and CDR2 SMNVEV (reference sequence). V dropped 5 bases and J dropped 9; count of bases not matched to a gene: 3. The CDR3 is made up of 12 amino acids. The CDR3 coding sequence is TGTGCCAGCAGTACCGGGGGGGGTGAGCAGTTCTTC. This codes for CASSTGGGEQFF.